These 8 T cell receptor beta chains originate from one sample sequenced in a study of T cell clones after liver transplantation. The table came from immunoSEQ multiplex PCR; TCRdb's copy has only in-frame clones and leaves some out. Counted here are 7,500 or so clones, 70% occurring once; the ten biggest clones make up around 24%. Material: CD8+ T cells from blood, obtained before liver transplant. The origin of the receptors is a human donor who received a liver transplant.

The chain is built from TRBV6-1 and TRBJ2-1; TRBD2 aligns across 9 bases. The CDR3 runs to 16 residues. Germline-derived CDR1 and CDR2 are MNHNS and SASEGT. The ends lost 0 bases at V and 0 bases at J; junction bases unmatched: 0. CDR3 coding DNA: TGTGCCAGCAGTGAAGCAGCGGGGGGCTCCTACAATGAGCAGTTCTTC. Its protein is CASSEAAGGSYNEQFF.

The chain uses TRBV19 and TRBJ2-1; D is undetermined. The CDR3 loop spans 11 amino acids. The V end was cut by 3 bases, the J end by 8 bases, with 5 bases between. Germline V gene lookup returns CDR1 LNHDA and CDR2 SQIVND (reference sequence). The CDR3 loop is CASSMLDEQFF. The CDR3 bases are TGTGCCAGTAGTATGCTCGATGAGCAGTTCTTC.

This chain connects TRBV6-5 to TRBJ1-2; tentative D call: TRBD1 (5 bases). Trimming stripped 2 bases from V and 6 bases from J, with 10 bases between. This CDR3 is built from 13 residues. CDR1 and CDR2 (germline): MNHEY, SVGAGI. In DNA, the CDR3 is TGTGCCAGCAGTTACCACCAGGGCAATGGCTACACCTTC. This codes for CASSYHQGNGYTF.

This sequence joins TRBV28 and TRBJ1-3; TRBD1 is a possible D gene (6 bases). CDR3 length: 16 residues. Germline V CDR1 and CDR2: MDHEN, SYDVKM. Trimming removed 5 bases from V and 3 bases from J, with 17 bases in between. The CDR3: CASSPLQGSYGNTIYF. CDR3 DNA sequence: TGTGCCAGCAGTCCCTTGCAGGGGTCTTATGGAAACACCATATATTTT.

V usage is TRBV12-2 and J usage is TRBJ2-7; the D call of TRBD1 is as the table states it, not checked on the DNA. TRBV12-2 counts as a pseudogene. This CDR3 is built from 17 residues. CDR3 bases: TGTGCAAGTCGCCCAGGGACAGGAACATTATTCACCTACGAGCAGTACTTC. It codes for CASRPGTGTLFTYEQYF.

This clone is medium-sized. CDR3 coding DNA: TGTGCCAGCAAGGGAACAGGGCCCTACGAGCAGTACGTC. Translation gives CASKGTGPYEQYV. The chain uses TRBV2 and TRBJ2-7; perhaps TRBD1 as D (6 bases). Trimming shortened V by 7 bases and J by 2 bases, and 12 bases separated the two germline ends. The CDR3 is 13 residues long. The V gene's germline CDR1 is SNHLY and CDR2 FYNNEI.

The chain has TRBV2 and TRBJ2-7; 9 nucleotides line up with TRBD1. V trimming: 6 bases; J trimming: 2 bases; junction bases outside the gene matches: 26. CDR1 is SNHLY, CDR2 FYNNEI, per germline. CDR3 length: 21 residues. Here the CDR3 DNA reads TGTGCCAGCAGCGCTACAACAGGGGGCAGGGGCCCGAGCTCCGTTCCCTACGAGCAGTACTTC. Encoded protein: CASSATTGGRGPSSVPYEQYF.

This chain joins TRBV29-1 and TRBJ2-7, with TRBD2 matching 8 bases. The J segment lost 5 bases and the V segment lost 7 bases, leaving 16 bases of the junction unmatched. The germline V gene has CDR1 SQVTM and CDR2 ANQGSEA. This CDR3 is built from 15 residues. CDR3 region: CSGSGARGGPNEQYF. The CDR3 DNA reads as TGCAGCGGGTCGGGGGCACGGGGGGGACCCAACGAGCAGTACTTC.